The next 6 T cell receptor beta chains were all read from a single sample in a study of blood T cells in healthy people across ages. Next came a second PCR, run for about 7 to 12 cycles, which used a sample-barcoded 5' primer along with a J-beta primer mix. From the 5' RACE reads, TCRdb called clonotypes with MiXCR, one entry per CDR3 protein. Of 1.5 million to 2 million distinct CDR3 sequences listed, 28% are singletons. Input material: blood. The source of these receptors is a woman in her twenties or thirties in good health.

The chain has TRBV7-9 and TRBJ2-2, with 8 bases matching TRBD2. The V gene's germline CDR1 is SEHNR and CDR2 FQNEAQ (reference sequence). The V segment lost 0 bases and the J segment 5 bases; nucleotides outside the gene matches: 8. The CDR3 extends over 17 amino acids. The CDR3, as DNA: TGTGCCAGCAGCTTAGCGACCCCCGGGACTAGTACCGGGGAGCTGTTTTTT. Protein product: CASSLATPGTSTGELFF.

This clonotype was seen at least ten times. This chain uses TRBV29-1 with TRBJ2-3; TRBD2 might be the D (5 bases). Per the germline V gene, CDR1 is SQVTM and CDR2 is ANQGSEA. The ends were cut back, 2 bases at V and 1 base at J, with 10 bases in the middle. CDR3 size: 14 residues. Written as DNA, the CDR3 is TGCAGCGTTGAAAGAGGGAGAGGCACAGATACGCAGTATTTT. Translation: CSVERGRGTDTQYF.

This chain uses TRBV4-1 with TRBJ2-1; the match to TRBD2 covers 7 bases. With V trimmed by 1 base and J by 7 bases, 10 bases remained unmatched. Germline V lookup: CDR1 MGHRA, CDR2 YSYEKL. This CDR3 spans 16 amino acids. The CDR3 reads CASSQVGREVKNEQFF. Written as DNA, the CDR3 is TGCGCCAGCAGCCAAGTGGGGAGGGAGGTTAAGAATGAGCAGTTCTTC.

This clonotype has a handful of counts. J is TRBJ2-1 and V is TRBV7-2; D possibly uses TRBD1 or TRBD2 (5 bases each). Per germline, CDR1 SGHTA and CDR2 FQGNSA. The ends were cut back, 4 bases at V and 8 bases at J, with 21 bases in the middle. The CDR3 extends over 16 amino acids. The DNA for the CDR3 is TGTGCCAGCAGCTACGCCGGGACGGCAAATGGGGATGAGCAGTTCTTC. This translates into CASSYAGTANGDEQFF. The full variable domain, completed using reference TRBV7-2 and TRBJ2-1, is GAGVSQSPSNKVTEKGKDVELRCDPISGHTALYWYRQSLGQGLEFLIYFQGNSAPDKSGLPSDRFSAERTGGSVSTLTIQRTQQEDSAVYLCASSYAGTANGDEQFFGPGTRLTVL.

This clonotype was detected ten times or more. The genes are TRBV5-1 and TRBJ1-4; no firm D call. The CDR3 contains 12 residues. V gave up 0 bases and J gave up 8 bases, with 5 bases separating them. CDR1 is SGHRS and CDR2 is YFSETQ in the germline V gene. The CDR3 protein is CASSLDFEKLFF. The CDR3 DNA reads TGCGCCAGCAGCTTGGATTTCGAAAAACTGTTTTTT.

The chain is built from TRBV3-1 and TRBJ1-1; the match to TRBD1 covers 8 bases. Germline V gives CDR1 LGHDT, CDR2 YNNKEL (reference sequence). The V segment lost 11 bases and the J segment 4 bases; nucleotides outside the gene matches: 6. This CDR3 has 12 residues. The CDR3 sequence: CAATGAGTEAFF. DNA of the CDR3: TGTGCCGCGACAGGGGCTGGCACTGAAGCTTTCTTT.